This entry is about one T cell receptor beta chain. V was clipped by 1 base and J by 8 bases, with 17 bases between them. Germline V CDR1 and CDR2: LGHDT, YNNKEL (reference sequence). The CDR3 has 15 residues. This sample is drawn from a study of blood T cell repertoires in COVID-19. Study at large: From T cells, B-cell-depleted T cells, or PBMCs came the material, which was cDNA or gDNA.

The authors' processing: Counts of nucleated cells, estimated from reference gene primer amplification, were obtained. The assay was immunoSEQ multiplex PCR, and TCRdb's table has in-frame clones only and misses some. D and trimming come from the DNA, and the V and J calls and clone size come from that table. This sample has over 200,000 clones, with over 80% found just once. The source is an older woman with active or convalescent COVID-19. The sequenced sample was peripheral blood. The rearrangement links TRBV3-1 (or the pseudogene TRBV3-2) to TRBJ1-2; tentative D call: TRBD1 (6 bases). CDR3 sequence reads: CASSQGGQPPRGYTF. The CDR3 region has the DNA TGTGCCAGCAGCCAAGGGGGGCAGCCCCCGAGGGGCTACACCTTC.